The sample holds a few counts of the clone carrying this T cell receptor (beta chain). This entry comes from a study of blood T cell repertoires in COVID-19. Study-level information: COVID-19 samples, acute and convalescent, were from the United States, Italy and Spain.

In the authors' methods: It was from reference gene primer amplification that nucleated cell counts were estimated. Sequenced by immunoSEQ multiplex PCR; TCRdb stores in-frame clones only, minus some. That table gives V, J and clone size, and the DNA gave D and trimming. The data show tens of thousands of clones, 86% seen once. The sample consisted of peripheral blood. This receptor was taken from a man aged 55-75 years with active or convalescent COVID-19.

The CDR3 sequence: CASSTGGAHAEAFF. The CDR3 coding sequence is TGTGCCAGTAGTACAGGGGGCGCGCATGCTGAAGCTTTCTTT. The rearrangement joins TRBV19 to TRBJ1-1; 8 bases map to TRBD1. Germline V gene lookup returns CDR1 LNHDA and CDR2 SQIVND (reference sequence). CDR3 length: 14 amino acids. V lost 4 bases to trimming and J lost 6 bases; unmatched junction nucleotides: 7.